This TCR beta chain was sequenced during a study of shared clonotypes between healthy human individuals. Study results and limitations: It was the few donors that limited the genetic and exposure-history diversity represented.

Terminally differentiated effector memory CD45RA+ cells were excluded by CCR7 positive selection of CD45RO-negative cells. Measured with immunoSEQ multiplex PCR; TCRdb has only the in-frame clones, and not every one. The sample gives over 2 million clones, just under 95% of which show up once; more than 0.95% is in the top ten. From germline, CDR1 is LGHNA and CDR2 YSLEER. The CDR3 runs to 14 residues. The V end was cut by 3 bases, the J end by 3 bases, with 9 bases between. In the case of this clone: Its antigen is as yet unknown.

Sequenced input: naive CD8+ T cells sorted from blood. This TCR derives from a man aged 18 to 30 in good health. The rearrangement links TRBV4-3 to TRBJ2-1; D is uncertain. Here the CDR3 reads CASSHQILYNEQFF. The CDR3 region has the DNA TGCGCCAGCAGCCACCAGATACTCTACAATGAGCAGTTCTTC.